The 7 T cell receptor beta chains below were found in one sample sequenced in a study of identical twins (dated by TCRdb to between 2015 and 2016). Libraries were prepared through 5' RACE. Sequenced on an Illumina HiSeq 2000. TCRdb cleaned the public reads at Q25 with fastp, built clones with MiXCR and kept in-frame beta chains. One record per CDR3 amino acid sequence lists the most common genes and DNA. The sample has 200,000 to 250,000 distinct CDR3 sequences on record, about 7.5% of them singletons. Less than 2% of the sample belongs to the ten largest clones. These data are also associated with another study on yellow fever vaccine responses in identical twins.

The sequenced sample consisted of memory (CD45RO+) T cells sorted from blood. Read against the paper, the sample's cell subset or site label means: CD45RO+ enriched T cells. The receptors were gathered from a woman under 30 in good health.

This clonotype came up a few times. This rearrangement joins TRBV11-2 to TRBJ2-1; 8 bases are shared with TRBD2. Trimming took 5 bases from V and 3 from J; bases not matched to a gene: 9. CDR1 and CDR2 from the germline V gene are SGHAT and FQNNGV. The CDR3 spans 16 residues. The CDR3 spells CASSPRAGAIYNEQFF. In nucleotides, the CDR3 is TGTGCCAGCAGCCCTAGAGCGGGAGCCATCTACAATGAGCAGTTCTTC.

In its sample, this clonotype was seen many times. The chain employs TRBV3-1 and TRBJ2-7; D may match TRBD1 or TRBD2 (5 bases each). Germline lookup yields CDR1 LGHDT and CDR2 YNNKEL (reference sequence). V lost 4 bases and J 6 bases, leaving 7 bases between the germline ends. This CDR3 contains 11 residues. CDR3 coding DNA: TGTGCCAGCAGCCGTGGGGGCGAGCAGTACTTC. Encoded protein: CASSRGGEQYF.

This clonotype was detected many times. The chain uses TRBV3-1 and TRBJ1-2; D possibly corresponds to TRBD1 (5 bases). Trimming took 5 bases from V and 8 from J, leaving 15 bases between them. The CDR3 is 13 residues long. Germline values: CDR1 LGHDT, CDR2 YNNKEL (reference sequence). This CDR3 is CASSRGPGMGYTF. The CDR3 DNA sequence: TGTGCCAGCAGCAGGGGCCCGGGAATGGGCTACACCTTC.

The chain joins TRBV7-3 to TRBJ2-1; 8 bases line up with TRBD1. The CDR3 length is 13 residues. Looked up from germline, CDR1 is SGHTA and CDR2 is FQGTGA. With V trimmed by 6 bases and J by 10 bases, 8 bases remained unmatched. CDR3 sequence (DNA): TGTGCCAGCAGTTATAACAACAGGGGGGAGCAGTTCTTC. Encoded protein: CASSYNNRGEQFF. Full variable domain (remainder filled in from reference TRBV7-3 and TRBJ2-1): GAGVSQTPSNKVTEKGKYVELRCDPISGHTALYWYRQSLGQGPEFLIYFQGTGAADDSGLPNDRFFAVRPEGSVSTLKIQRTERGDSAVYLCASSYNNRGEQFFGPGTRLTVL.

This clonotype was observed at least ten times. The chain carries TRBV20-1 and TRBJ1-1, with 10 bases aligning to TRBD1. CDR1 is DFQATT, CDR2 SNEGSKA, per germline (reference sequence). The CDR3 covers 13 residues. J was trimmed by 2 bases and V by 5 bases; bases with no gene match: 2. The DNA for the CDR3 is TGCAGTGCTCGACAGGGGGCTAACACTGAAGCTTTCTTT. It is translated as CSARQGANTEAFF.

This clonotype has more than one count but fewer than ten. This chain uses TRBV11-2 with TRBJ2-2, with 12 bases identical to TRBD2. V shed 2 bases, J shed 6 bases, and the junction held 13 bases outside the gene matches. Germline V gene data show CDR1 as SGHAT and CDR2 as FQNNGV. CDR3 length: 19 amino acids. For the CDR3, the DNA is TGTGCCAGCAGCTTACTCCCGGACCTAGCGGGGGGGCCTGCCGGGGAGCTGTTTTTT. Amino acid sequence: CASSLLPDLAGGPAGELFF.

In this sample, this clonotype turned up many times. The chain employs TRBV10-3 and TRBJ2-1; TRBD2 agrees at 8 bases. Germline V gives CDR1 ENHRY, CDR2 SYGVKD. V shed 7 bases, J shed 5 bases, and the junction held 10 bases outside the gene matches. This CDR3 has 15 residues. The CDR3 DNA is TGTGCCATCAAAACTAGCGGCTTGGGACACAATGAGCAGTTCTTC. Encoded protein: CAIKTSGLGHNEQFF.